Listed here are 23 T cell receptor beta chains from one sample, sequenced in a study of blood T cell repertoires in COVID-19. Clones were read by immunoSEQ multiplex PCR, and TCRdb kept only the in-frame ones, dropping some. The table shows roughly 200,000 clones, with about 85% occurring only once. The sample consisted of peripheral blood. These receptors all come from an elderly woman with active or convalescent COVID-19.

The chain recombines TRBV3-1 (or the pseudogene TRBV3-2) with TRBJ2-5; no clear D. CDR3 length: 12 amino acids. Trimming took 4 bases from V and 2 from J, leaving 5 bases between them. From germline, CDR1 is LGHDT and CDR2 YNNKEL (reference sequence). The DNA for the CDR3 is TGTGCCAGCAGCCCCCAGCAAGAGACCCAGTACTTC. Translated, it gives CASSPQQETQYF.

CDR3 residues: CASSPGTGLYEQYF. The CDR3 DNA reads TGCGCCAGCAGCCCCGGGACAGGGCTATACGAGCAGTACTTC. This rearrangement joins TRBV5-1 to TRBJ2-7; 9 nucleotides align to TRBD1. Germline V gene data show CDR1 as SGHRS and CDR2 as YFSETQ. V lost 4 bases to trimming and J lost 4 bases; unmatched junction nucleotides: 6. The CDR3 spans 14 residues.

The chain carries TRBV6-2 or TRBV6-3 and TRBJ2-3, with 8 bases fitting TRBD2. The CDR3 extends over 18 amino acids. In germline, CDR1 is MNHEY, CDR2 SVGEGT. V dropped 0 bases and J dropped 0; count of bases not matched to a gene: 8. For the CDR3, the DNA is TGTGCCAGCAGTTACTCTTATCGGGGGGGGATCAGCACAGATACGCAGTATTTT. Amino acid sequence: CASSYSYRGGISTDTQYF.

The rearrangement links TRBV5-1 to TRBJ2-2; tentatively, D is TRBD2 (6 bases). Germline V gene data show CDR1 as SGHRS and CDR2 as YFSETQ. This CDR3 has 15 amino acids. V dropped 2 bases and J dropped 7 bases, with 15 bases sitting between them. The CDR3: CASSFLPGVGGELFF. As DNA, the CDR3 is TGCGCCAGCAGCTTTCTGCCGGGGGTAGGCGGGGAGCTGTTTTTT.

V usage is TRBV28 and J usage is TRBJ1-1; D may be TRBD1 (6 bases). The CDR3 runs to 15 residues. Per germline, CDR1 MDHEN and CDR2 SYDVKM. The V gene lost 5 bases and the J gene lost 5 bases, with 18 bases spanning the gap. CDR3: CASSPRAGEVTEAFF. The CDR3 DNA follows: TGTGCCAGCAGTCCCCGAGCAGGGGAAGTTACTGAAGCTTTCTTT.

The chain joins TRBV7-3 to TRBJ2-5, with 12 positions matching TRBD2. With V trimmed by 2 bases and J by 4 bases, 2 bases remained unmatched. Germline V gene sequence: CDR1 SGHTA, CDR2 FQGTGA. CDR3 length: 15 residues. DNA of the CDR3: TGTGCCAGCAGCTTAGGACTAGCGGGGTCAGAGACCCAGTACTTC. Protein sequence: CASSLGLAGSETQYF.

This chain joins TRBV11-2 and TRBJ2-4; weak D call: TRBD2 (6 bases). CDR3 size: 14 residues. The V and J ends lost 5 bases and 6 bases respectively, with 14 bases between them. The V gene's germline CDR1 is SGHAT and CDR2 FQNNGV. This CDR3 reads CASSHIAAINIQYF. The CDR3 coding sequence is TGTGCCAGCAGCCACATAGCGGCTATAAACATTCAGTACTTC. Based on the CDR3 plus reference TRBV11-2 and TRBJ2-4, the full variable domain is EAGVAQSPRYKIIEKRQSVAFWCNPISGHATLYWYQQILGQGPKLLIQFQNNGVVDDSQLPKDRFSAERLKGVDSTLKIQPAKLEDSAVYLCASSHIAAINIQYFGAGTRLSVL.

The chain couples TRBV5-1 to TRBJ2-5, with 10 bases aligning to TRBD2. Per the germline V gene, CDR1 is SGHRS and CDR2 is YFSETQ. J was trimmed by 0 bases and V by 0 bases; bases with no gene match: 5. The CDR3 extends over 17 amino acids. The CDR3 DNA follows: TGCGCCAGCAGCTTGGTTACTAGCGGGACGTACCAAGAGACCCAGTACTTC. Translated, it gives CASSLVTSGTYQETQYF.

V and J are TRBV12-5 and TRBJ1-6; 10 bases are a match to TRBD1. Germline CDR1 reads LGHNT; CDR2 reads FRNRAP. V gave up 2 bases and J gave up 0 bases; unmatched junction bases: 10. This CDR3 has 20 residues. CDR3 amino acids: CASGLYTTGGSRSYNSPLHF. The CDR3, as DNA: TGTGCTAGTGGTTTGTACACGACAGGGGGCTCCCGCTCCTATAATTCACCCCTCCACTTT.

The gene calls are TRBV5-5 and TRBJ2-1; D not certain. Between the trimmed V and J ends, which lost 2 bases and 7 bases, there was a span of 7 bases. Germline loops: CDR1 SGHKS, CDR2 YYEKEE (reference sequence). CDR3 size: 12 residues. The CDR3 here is CASSLGENEQFF. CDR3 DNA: TGTGCCAGCAGCTTAGGAGAAAATGAGCAGTTCTTC.

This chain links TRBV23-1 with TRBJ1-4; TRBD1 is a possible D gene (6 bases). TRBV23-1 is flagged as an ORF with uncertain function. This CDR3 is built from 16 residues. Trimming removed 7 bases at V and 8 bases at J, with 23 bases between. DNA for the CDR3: TGCGCCAGCACCGCACAGGGAATTGGTACTGGGGAAAAACTGTTTTTT. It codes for CASTAQGIGTGEKLFF.

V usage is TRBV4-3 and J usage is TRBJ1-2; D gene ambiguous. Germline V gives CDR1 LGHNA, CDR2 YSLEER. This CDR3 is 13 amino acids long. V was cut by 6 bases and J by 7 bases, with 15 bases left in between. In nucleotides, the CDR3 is TGCGCCAGCAGTCCGACTGGAGACGGTGGCTACACCTTC. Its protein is CASSPTGDGGYTF.

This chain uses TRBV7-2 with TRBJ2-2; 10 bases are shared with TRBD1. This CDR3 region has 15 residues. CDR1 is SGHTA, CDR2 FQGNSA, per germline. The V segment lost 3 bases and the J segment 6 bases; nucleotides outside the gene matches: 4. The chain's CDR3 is CASSFPGQGPGELFF. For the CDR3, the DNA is TGTGCCAGCAGCTTTCCGGGACAGGGGCCCGGGGAGCTGTTTTTT.

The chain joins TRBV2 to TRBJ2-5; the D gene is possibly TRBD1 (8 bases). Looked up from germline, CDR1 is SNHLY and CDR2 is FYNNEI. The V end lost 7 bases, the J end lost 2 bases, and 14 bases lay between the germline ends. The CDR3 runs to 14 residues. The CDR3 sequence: CASNGQGGQETQYF. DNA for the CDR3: TGTGCCAGCAACGGACAGGGAGGGCAAGAGACCCAGTACTTC. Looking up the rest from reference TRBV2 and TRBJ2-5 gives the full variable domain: EPEVTQTPSHQVTQMGQEVILRCVPISNHLYFYWYRQILGQKVEFLVSFYNNEISEKSEIFDDQFSVERPDGSNFTLKIRSTKLEDSAMYFCASNGQGGQETQYFGPGTRLLVL.

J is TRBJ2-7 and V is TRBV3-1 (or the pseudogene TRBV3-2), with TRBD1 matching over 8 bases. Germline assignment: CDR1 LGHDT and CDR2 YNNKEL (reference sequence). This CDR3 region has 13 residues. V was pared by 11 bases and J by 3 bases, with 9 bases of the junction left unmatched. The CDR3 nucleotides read TGTGCCCCCAGGGGGCCCAAGGGCTACGAGCAGTACTTC. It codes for CAPRGPKGYEQYF.

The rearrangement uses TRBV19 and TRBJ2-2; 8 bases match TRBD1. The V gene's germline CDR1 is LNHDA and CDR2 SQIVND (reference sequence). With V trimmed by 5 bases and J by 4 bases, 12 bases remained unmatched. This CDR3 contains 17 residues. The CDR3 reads CASSARQGRGFTGELFF. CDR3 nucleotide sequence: TGTGCCAGTAGTGCCCGACAGGGGCGAGGTTTCACCGGGGAGCTGTTTTTT.

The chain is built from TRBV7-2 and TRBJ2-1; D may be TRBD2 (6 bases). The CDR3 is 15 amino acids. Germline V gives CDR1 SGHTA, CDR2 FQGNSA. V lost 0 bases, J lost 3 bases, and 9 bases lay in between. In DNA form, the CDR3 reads TGTGCCAGCAGCTTAGCGACTAGAGTCTACAATGAGCAGTTCTTC. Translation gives CASSLATRVYNEQFF.

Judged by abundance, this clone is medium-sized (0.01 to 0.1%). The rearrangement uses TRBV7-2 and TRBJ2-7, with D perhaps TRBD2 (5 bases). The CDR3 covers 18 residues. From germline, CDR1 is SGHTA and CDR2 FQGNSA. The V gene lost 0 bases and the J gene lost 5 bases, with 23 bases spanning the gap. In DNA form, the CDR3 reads TGTGCCAGCAGCTTAGCGGAGTACAGCTTAGGACTGTACCACGAGCAGTACTTC. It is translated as CASSLAEYSLGLYHEQYF.

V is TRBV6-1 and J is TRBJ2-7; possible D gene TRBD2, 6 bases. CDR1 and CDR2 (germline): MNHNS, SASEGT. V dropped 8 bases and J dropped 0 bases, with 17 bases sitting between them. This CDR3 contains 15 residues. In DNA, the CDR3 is TGTGCCAGCTCTCTGGGACTTTCGAGCTCCTACGAGCAGTACTTC. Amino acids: CASSLGLSSSYEQYF.

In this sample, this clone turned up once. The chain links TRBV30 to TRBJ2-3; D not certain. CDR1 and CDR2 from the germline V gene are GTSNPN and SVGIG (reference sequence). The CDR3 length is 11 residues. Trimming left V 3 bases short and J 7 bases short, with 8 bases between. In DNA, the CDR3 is TGTGCCTGGAGCCCAGACTATACGCAGTATTTT. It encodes CAWSPDYTQYF.

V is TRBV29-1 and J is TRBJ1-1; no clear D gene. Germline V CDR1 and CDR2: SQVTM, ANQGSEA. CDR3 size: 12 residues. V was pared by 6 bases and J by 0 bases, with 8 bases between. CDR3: CSVLVMNTEAFF. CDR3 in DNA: TGCAGCGTCCTAGTCATGAACACTGAAGCTTTCTTT.

CDR3 in DNA: TGTGCCAGCAGTTACGGACAGGGGGCGTATAATTCACCCCTCCACTTT. It encodes CASSYGQGAYNSPLHF. This chain joins TRBV6-5 and TRBJ1-6; 11 nucleotides agree with TRBD1. CDR1 is MNHEY and CDR2 is SVGAGI in the germline V gene. The CDR3 contains 16 residues. V shed 2 bases, J shed 4 bases, and the junction held 1 base outside the gene matches.

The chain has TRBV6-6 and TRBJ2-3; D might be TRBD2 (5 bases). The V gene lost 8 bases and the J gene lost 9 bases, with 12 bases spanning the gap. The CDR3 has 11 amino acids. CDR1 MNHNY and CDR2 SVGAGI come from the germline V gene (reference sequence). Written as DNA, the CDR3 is TGTGCCAGCGCCTGGGAGAGGACGCAGTATTTT. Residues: CASAWERTQYF.